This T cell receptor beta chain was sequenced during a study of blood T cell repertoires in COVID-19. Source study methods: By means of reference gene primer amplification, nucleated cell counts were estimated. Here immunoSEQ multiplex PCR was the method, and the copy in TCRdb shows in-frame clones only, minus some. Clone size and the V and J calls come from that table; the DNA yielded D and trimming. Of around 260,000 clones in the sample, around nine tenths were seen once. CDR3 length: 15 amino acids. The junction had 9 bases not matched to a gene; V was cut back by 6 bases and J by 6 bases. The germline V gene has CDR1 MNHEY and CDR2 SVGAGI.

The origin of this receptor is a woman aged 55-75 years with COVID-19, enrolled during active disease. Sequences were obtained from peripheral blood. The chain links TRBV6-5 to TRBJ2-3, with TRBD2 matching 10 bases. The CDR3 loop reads CASSFSGRASDTQYF. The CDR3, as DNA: TGTGCCAGCAGCTTCAGCGGGAGGGCGTCGGATACGCAGTATTTT.